Here is one TCR beta chain with its context. Repertoires were generated with immunoSEQ multiplex PCR, while TCRdb's copy carries only in-frame clones and drops some. The profile shows 150,000 to 200,000 clones, almost 95% of them singletons. V gave up 5 bases and J gave up 1 base; unmatched junction bases: 8. This CDR3 region has 16 residues. Germline CDR1 reads LNHDA; CDR2 reads SQIVND (reference sequence). This entry is derived from a study of T cell responses to AZD1222 COVID-19 vaccine. The rearrangement links TRBV19 to TRBJ1-3; 7 bases match TRBD1. This clonotype was obtained from an adult in good health. The material was peripheral blood, obtained on day 0 of AZD1222 vaccination. The chain's CDR3 is CASSPRDSLSGNTIYF. The CDR3 nucleotides read TGTGCCAGTAGTCCGCGGGACAGCCTTTCTGGAAACACCATATATTTT. Using reference TRBV19 and TRBJ1-3 for the parts outside the CDR3, the full variable domain is DGGITQSPKYLFRKEGQNVTLSCEQNLNHDAMYWYRQDPGQGLRLIYYSQIVNDFQKGDIAEGYSVSREKKESFPLTVTSAQKNPTAFYLCASSPRDSLSGNTIYFGEGSWLTVV.